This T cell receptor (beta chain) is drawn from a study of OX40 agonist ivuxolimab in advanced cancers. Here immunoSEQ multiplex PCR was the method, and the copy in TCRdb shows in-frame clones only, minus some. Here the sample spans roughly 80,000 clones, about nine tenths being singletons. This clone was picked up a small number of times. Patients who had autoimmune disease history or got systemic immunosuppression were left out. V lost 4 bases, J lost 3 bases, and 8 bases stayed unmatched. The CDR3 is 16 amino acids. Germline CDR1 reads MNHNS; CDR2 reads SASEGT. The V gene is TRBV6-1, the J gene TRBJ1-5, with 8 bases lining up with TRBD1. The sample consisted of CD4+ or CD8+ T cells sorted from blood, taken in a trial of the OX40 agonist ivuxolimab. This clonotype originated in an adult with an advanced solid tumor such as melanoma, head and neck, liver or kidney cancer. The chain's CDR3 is CASSVTGGMYNQPQHF. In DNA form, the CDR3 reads TGTGCCAGCAGTGTAACAGGGGGGATGTACAATCAGCCCCAGCATTTT.